These T cell receptor beta chains were read from a single sample in a study of long-term antiretroviral therapy in people with HIV. Using immunoSEQ multiplex PCR, the repertoire was profiled, and TCRdb retains in-frame clones only, with some absent. The table lists about 19,000 clones, 60% to 85% of them singletons. Material: unsorted PBMCs, obtained at the start of antiretroviral therapy, before treatment. All receptors derive from a man aged 18 to 29 with HIV. Both conserved end residues are part of each CDR3. The D gene is left open where the match is weak. Not all rows give a size; the values are once, few, many and, for expanded clones, a class.

clone_size: .; d_call: .; j_call: TRBJ2-1; v_call: TRBV27; cdr3_nt: TGTGCCAGCAGTTTAGATTCTACCTACAATGAGCAGTTCTTC; cdr3_aa: CASSLDSTYNEQFF
clone_size: .; d_call: TRBD2; j_call: TRBJ2-1; v_call: TRBV11-2; cdr3_nt: TGTGCCAGCAGCGAGGGACTAGCGGGATCCTACAATGAGCAGTTCTTC; cdr3_aa: CASSEGLAGSYNEQFF
clone_size: .; d_call: TRBD2; j_call: TRBJ2-2; v_call: TRBV5-1; cdr3_nt: TGCGCCAGCAGCTTGAGAGAGGTGCGCGGGAGGTCCCACACCGGGGAGCTGTTTTTT; cdr3_aa: CASSLREVRGRSHTGELFF
clone_size: .; d_call: TRBD1; j_call: TRBJ1-1; v_call: TRBV4-3; cdr3_nt: TGCGCCAGTAGAGGTGGCAGGGGGCTGACTGAAGCTTTCTTT; cdr3_aa: CASRGGRGLTEAFF
clone_size: .; d_call: .; j_call: TRBJ2-7; v_call: TRBV7-2; cdr3_nt: TGTGCCAGCAGCTTAGCTACAGGGACCTACGAGCAGTACTTC; cdr3_aa: CASSLATGTYEQYF
clone_size: .; d_call: TRBD1; j_call: TRBJ2-2; v_call: TRBV18; cdr3_nt: TGTGCCAGCTCACCACAAACAGGGGTAACCGGGGAGCTGTTTTTT; cdr3_aa: CASSPQTGVTGELFF
clone_size: once; d_call: .; j_call: TRBJ2-5; v_call: TRBV18; cdr3_nt: TGTGCCAGCTCACCAACCATTCAAGAGACCCAGTACTTC; cdr3_aa: CASSPTIQETQYF
clone_size: .; d_call: .; j_call: TRBJ2-5; v_call: TRBV14; cdr3_nt: TGTGCCAGCAGCCAAGATCGACATCGTGAGACCCAGTACTTC; cdr3_aa: CASSQDRHRETQYF
clone_size: .; d_call: TRBD1; j_call: TRBJ2-7; v_call: TRBV6-5; cdr3_nt: TGTGCCAGCACCAACAGGGGGAATTACGAGCAGTACTTC; cdr3_aa: CASTNRGNYEQYF
clone_size: .; d_call: .; j_call: TRBJ2-2; v_call: TRBV6-5; cdr3_nt: TGTGCCAGCAGTTACGACAACGGGGGCCACACCGGGGAGCTGTTTTTT; cdr3_aa: CASSYDNGGHTGELFF